Below are 19 T cell receptor beta chains sequenced from a single sample in a study of T cell changes during pregnancy in multiple sclerosis. Assay used: immunoSEQ multiplex PCR; TCRdb lists only in-frame clones, some missing. The sample lists about 85,000 clones; 80% to 95% were seen once. The starting material was peripheral blood, obtained in the first trimester of pregnancy. These receptors originate from a female donor with multiple sclerosis, enrolled in a pregnancy study.

V gene TRBV4-1 combines with J gene TRBJ1-2; D ambiguous. In germline, CDR1 is MGHRA, CDR2 YSYEKL. The CDR3 loop spans 15 amino acids. V shed 1 base and J shed 2 bases, with 11 bases lying between them. The CDR3 region is CASSQGAAENYGYTF. The CDR3 DNA is TGCGCCAGCAGCCAAGGTGCTGCGGAGAACTATGGCTACACCTTC.

V gene TRBV19 combines with J gene TRBJ1-1; the match to TRBD1 covers 7 bases. The CDR3 is 14 residues long. CDR1 is LNHDA and CDR2 is SQIVND in the germline V gene (reference sequence). The ends lost 6 bases at V and 4 bases at J; junction bases unmatched: 8. The CDR3 spells CASSGRGQRTEAFF. The CDR3 DNA follows: TGTGCCAGTAGCGGGAGGGGGCAACGCACTGAAGCTTTCTTT.

This clone was observed once. The gene calls are TRBV4-2 and TRBJ2-7; TRBD2 agrees at 11 bases. V trimming: 4 bases; J trimming: 2 bases; junction bases outside the gene matches: 16. This CDR3 contains 19 residues. The germline gives CDR1 LGHNA, CDR2 YNFKEQ. Here the CDR3 DNA reads TGTGCCAGCAGCCCCTTGGGGGGTAGCGGGAGGGCCCTCACCTACGAGCAGTACTTC. This translates into CASSPLGGSGRALTYEQYF.

The genes are TRBV6-5 and TRBJ2-7, with 8 bases aligning to TRBD1. The CDR3 runs 14 residues. Germline V gene lookup returns CDR1 MNHEY and CDR2 SVGAGI. The V segment lost 4 bases and the J segment 1 base; nucleotides outside the gene matches: 3. The CDR3 DNA follows: TGTGCCAGCAGTTGGACAGGGATTTCCTACGAGCAGTACTTC. Protein: CASSWTGISYEQYF.

This clone was detected once. At one end, the junction sequence differs from germline, possibly due to a read error. The chain couples TRBV6-5 to TRBJ1-1, with TRBD1 matching over 7 bases. Germline loops: CDR1 MNHEY, CDR2 SVGAGI. The CDR3 is 13 amino acids. In DNA, the CDR3 is TGTGCCAGCAGCAGGAGACAGGGAACTGAAGCTTCCTTT. Translating gives CASSRRQGTEASF.

About this clone itself: The same CDR3 also results from other DNA sequences found in this sample. The V gene is TRBV6-5, the J gene TRBJ1-2; TRBD1 matches at 7 bases. Germline V lookup: CDR1 MNHEY, CDR2 SVGAGI. The CDR3 covers 14 residues. The V and J ends lost 6 bases and 4 bases, in that order; junction bases with no gene match: 8. The CDR3: CASRSGGKSYGYTF. The CDR3 bases are TGTGCCAGCAGATCAGGGGGGAAAAGCTATGGCTACACCTTC.

V usage is TRBV27 and J usage is TRBJ2-3, with TRBD2 as a possible D gene (6 bases). Trimming removed 5 bases from V and 2 bases from J, with 11 bases in between. This CDR3 has 14 residues. CDR1 MNHEY and CDR2 SMNVEV come from the germline V gene (reference sequence). CDR3 coding DNA: TGTGCCAGCAGTCCGCTAGCGCTCACAGATACGCAGTATTTT. The encoded protein is CASSPLALTDTQYF.

This clone was seen only once. CDR3 bases: TGTGCCAGCAGCTTCGTCCCAGGGGAGGGTAACTATGGCTACACCTTC. Amino acids: CASSFVPGEGNYGYTF. The rearrangement uses TRBV7-2 and TRBJ1-2; D perhaps matches TRBD1 (6 bases). Germline V lookup: CDR1 SGHTA, CDR2 FQGNSA. The CDR3 sequence is 16 residues long. V lost 3 bases, J lost 1 base, and 15 bases lay in between.

This sequence joins TRBV5-4 and TRBJ2-7; TRBD1 aligns across 7 bases. The germline V gene encodes CDR1 SGHNT and CDR2 YYREEE (reference sequence). The CDR3 runs 14 residues. J lost 5 bases, V lost 0 bases, and 5 bases had no gene match. The CDR3 sequence: CASSLGDREHEQYF. DNA for the CDR3: TGTGCCAGCAGCTTGGGAGACAGGGAGCACGAGCAGTACTTC.

The chain employs TRBV28 and TRBJ2-5; the match to TRBD1 covers 8 bases. The V gene's germline CDR1 is MDHEN and CDR2 SYDVKM. V was clipped by 3 bases and J by 5 bases; unmatched bases: 5. The length of the CDR3 is 14 residues. The CDR3 DNA sequence: TGTGCCAGCAGTTTCCAGGGGGCCTATGAGACCCAGTACTTC. Protein product: CASSFQGAYETQYF.

The V and J genes are TRBV19 and TRBJ1-2; weak D call: TRBD1 (6 bases). The CDR3 loop spans 13 amino acids. V was cut by 4 bases and J by 3 bases, with 9 bases left in between. CDR1 LNHDA and CDR2 SQIVND come from the germline V gene (reference sequence). The CDR3 sequence is CASSKDRYYGYTF. The DNA of the CDR3 is TGTGCCAGTAGTAAAGACAGGTACTATGGCTACACCTTC.

The rearrangement links TRBV5-4 to TRBJ2-1; the D gene is possibly TRBD1 (6 bases). This CDR3 has 13 residues. The germline V gene encodes CDR1 SGHNT and CDR2 YYREEE (reference sequence). V was pared by 3 bases and J by 6 bases, with 10 bases between. The CDR3 protein is CASSSPGVNEQFF. For the CDR3, the DNA is TGTGCCAGCAGCTCCCCAGGGGTCAATGAGCAGTTCTTC.

The chain carries TRBV2 and TRBJ2-5, with D unclear. This CDR3 spans 14 amino acids. The germline CDR1 and CDR2 sequences are SNHLY and FYNNEI. V gave up 4 bases and J gave up 0 bases, with 9 bases separating them. DNA of the CDR3: TGTGCCAGCAGTGTTTGGCGGCACCAAGAGACCCAGTACTTC. The encoded protein is CASSVWRHQETQYF.

This chain connects TRBV6-6 to TRBJ1-2; 10 nucleotides match TRBD1. The V segment lost 5 bases and the J segment 8 bases; nucleotides outside the gene matches: 5. The CDR3 contains 13 residues. The germline V gene encodes CDR1 MNHNY and CDR2 SVGAGI (reference sequence). Here the CDR3 DNA reads TGTGCCAGCAGTGACAGGGGGCGCCTGGGCTACACCTTC. Amino acids: CASSDRGRLGYTF.

The chain joins TRBV7-9 to TRBJ2-7, with 10 bases matching TRBD2. The CDR3 has 13 residues. The germline V gene encodes CDR1 SEHNR and CDR2 FQNEAQ (reference sequence). V trimming: 5 bases; J trimming: 7 bases; junction bases outside the gene matches: 5. The CDR3 region has the DNA TGTGCCAGCAGCCCCACTAGCGGGGAAGAGCAGTACTTC. It codes for CASSPTSGEEQYF.

The chain joins TRBV6-5 to TRBJ1-2, with D unclear. V was clipped by 3 bases and J by 4 bases, with 9 bases between them. The V gene's germline CDR1 is MNHEY and CDR2 SVGAGI. The length of the CDR3 is 13 residues. In DNA form, the CDR3 reads TGTGCCAGCAGTTATAGCAGCGCCTATGGCTACACCTTC. This sequence encodes CASSYSSAYGYTF.

The chain recombines TRBV6-1 with TRBJ1-3; D might be TRBD1 (6 bases). The germline V gene encodes CDR1 MNHNS and CDR2 SASEGT. There are 15 residues in the CDR3. V lost 3 bases and J lost 4, with 13 bases in between. The CDR3 region is CASSERQGQGNTIYF. The CDR3 DNA reads TGTGCCAGCAGTGAGCGTCAGGGGCAAGGAAACACCATATATTTT.

The CDR3 is CASSEERYYEQYF. The CDR3 DNA follows: TGTGCCAGCAGTGAGGAGAGATACTACGAGCAGTACTTC. This rearrangement joins TRBV2 to TRBJ2-7; D remains unclear. Trimming removed 3 bases from V and 3 bases from J, with 9 bases in between. Germline V gives CDR1 SNHLY, CDR2 FYNNEI. The CDR3 is 13 amino acids.

The rearrangement links TRBV4-3 to TRBJ1-5; D remains ambiguous. V dropped 0 bases and J dropped 4 bases, with 7 bases sitting between them. CDR1 and CDR2 (germline): LGHNA, YSLEER. CDR3 size: 14 residues. CDR3 loop: CASSQEAGNQPQHF. The CDR3 DNA is TGCGCCAGCAGCCAAGAAGCGGGGAATCAGCCCCAGCATTTT.